The 17 T cell receptor beta chains below come from one sample, sequenced in a study of blood T cells in healthy people across ages. Next came a second PCR, run for about 6 to 12 cycles, which used a sample-barcoded 5' primer along with a J-beta primer mix. TCRdb itself ran the 5' RACE reads through MiXCR, one entry per CDR3 protein. The repertoire holds approximately 1.5 million distinct CDR3 sequences, about 31% seen once, with roughly 12% in the top ten. The sample was blood. All receptors derive from a woman between 25 and 40 years old in good health.

The rearrangement joins TRBV7-9 to TRBJ2-7, with D possibly TRBD2 on 5 matching bases. Germline values: CDR1 SEHNR, CDR2 FQNEAQ (reference sequence). V was clipped by 1 base and J by 0 bases, with 10 bases between them. There are 15 residues in the CDR3. The CDR3 is CASSLGEGSSYEQYF. As DNA, the CDR3 is TGTGCCAGCAGCTTAGGTGAAGGGAGCTCCTACGAGCAGTACTTC. The whole variable domain, remainder taken from reference TRBV7-9 and TRBJ2-7, is DTGVSQNPRHKITKRGQNVTFRCDPISEHNRLYWYRQTLGQGPEFLTYFQNEAQLEKSRLLSDRFSAERPKGSFSTLEIQRTEQGDSAMYLCASSLGEGSSYEQYFGPGTRLTVT.

This clonotype was seen repeatedly, ten times or more. This sequence joins TRBV27 and TRBJ2-3, with D hard to call. Germline values: CDR1 MNHEY, CDR2 SMNVEV (reference sequence). V shed 5 bases and J shed 2 bases, with 5 bases lying between them. This CDR3 region has 12 residues. The chain's CDR3 is CASSGYTDTQYF. The DNA for the CDR3 is TGTGCCAGCAGTGGATACACAGATACGCAGTATTTT.

This clonotype appeared a few times. This chain connects TRBV7-8 to TRBJ2-5; 7 bases fit TRBD2. V trimming: 3 bases; J trimming: 2 bases; junction bases outside the gene matches: 12. Germline V CDR1 and CDR2: SGHVS, FQNEAQ. This CDR3 is 17 amino acids long. The CDR3 DNA is TGTGCCAGCAGCTTTCACCTCTGGCGGGGGAGTCAAGAGACCCAGTACTTC. Translated, it gives CASSFHLWRGSQETQYF. The full variable domain, rest sourced from reference TRBV7-8 and TRBJ2-5, is GAGVSQSPRYKVAKRGQDVALRCDPISGHVSLFWYQQALGQGPEFLTYFQNEAQLDKSGLPSDRFFAERPEGSVSTLKIQRTQQEDSAVYLCASSFHLWRGSQETQYFGPGTRLLVL.

This clonotype was counted between two and nine times. The chain employs TRBV7-3 and TRBJ2-3, with 9 bases fitting TRBD2. The V gene end was trimmed by 3 bases and the J gene end by 5 bases; junction bases not matched to a gene: 9. From germline, CDR1 is SGHTA and CDR2 FQGTGA. The CDR3 covers 16 residues. CDR3 in DNA: TGTGCCAGCAGCTTCGGGGTAGCGGGAGATTTAGATACGCAGTATTTT. Its protein is CASSFGVAGDLDTQYF.

The rearrangement links TRBV13 to TRBJ2-6, with D possibly TRBD2 on 6 matching bases. The CDR3 totals 19 residues. CDR1 and CDR2 (germline): PRHDT, FYEKMQ (reference sequence). The V end lost 2 bases, the J end lost 0 bases, and 17 bases lay between the germline ends. CDR3 in DNA: TGTGCCAGCAGCTTATGGGGTAGCGGAGTCAGCTCTGGGGCCAACGTCCTGACTTTC. Its translation: CASSLWGSGVSSGANVLTF.

This clonotype was seen more than once but under ten times. The chain joins TRBV20-1 to TRBJ2-7; 7 bases are shared with TRBD2. V lost 3 bases to trimming and J lost 5 bases; unmatched junction nucleotides: 13. The CDR3 has 15 amino acids. Germline V gene data show CDR1 as DFQATT and CDR2 as SNEGSKA (reference sequence). CDR3 amino acids: CSARDPGRATHEQYF. The CDR3 DNA reads TGCAGTGCTAGGGACCCTGGGAGGGCAACCCACGAGCAGTACTTC.

This clonotype was picked up a small number of times. The V gene is TRBV2, the J gene TRBJ2-7; 7 bases are shared with TRBD2. Germline CDR1 and CDR2: SNHLY and FYNNEI. CDR3 length: 14 amino acids. The J segment lost 0 bases and the V segment lost 6 bases, leaving 5 bases of the junction unmatched. CDR3 residues: CASSQRGDSYEQYF. The CDR3 nucleotides are TGTGCCAGCAGCCAACGGGGGGACTCCTACGAGCAGTACTTC.

This clonotype was found a few times. V usage is TRBV4-1 and J usage is TRBJ2-7, with D perhaps TRBD1 (6 bases). V was shortened by 3 bases and J by 3 bases, with 15 bases between the two germline ends. Germline lookup yields CDR1 MGHRA and CDR2 YSYEKL. This CDR3 has 15 amino acids. CDR3 loop: CASSHPGVSLYEQYF. In DNA form, the CDR3 reads TGCGCCAGCAGCCATCCAGGGGTCAGCCTCTACGAGCAGTACTTC.

Written as DNA, the CDR3 is TGTGCCAGCAGTGTTCTAGCGGGGGGGCCGGAGACCCAGTACTTC. This sequence encodes CASSVLAGGPETQYF. The chain links TRBV27 to TRBJ2-5, with TRBD2 matching 12 bases. The trim removed 5 bases at V and 5 bases at J, leaving 6 bases unmatched. The CDR3 has 15 residues. Germline assignment: CDR1 MNHEY and CDR2 SMNVEV (reference sequence).

The rearrangement uses TRBV3-1 and TRBJ2-3, with 7 bases that match TRBD2. CDR3 size: 15 residues. Germline values: CDR1 LGHDT, CDR2 YNNKEL (reference sequence). Unmatched junction bases numbered 4, after V lost 2 bases and J lost 2 bases. The CDR3 DNA reads TGTGCCAGCAGCCAATTCGCGGGAGACACAGATACGCAGTATTTT. Translation: CASSQFAGDTDTQYF.

The gene calls are TRBV7-9 and TRBJ1-1, with no clear D. The CDR3 spans 15 residues. Per germline, CDR1 SEHNR and CDR2 FQNEAQ (reference sequence). Between the trimmed V and J ends, which lost 2 bases and 1 base, there was a span of 11 bases. The chain's CDR3 is CASSLPGERNTEAFF. CDR3 coding DNA: TGTGCCAGCAGCTTACCGGGAGAACGGAACACTGAAGCTTTCTTT.

This clonotype occurred a few times. J is TRBJ1-2 and V is TRBV20-1; weak D call: TRBD1 (5 bases). Germline CDR1 is DFQATT and CDR2 is SNEGSKA (reference sequence). Trimming pared 8 bases from V and 0 bases from J, leaving 16 bases between. CDR3 size: 14 residues. Here the CDR3 DNA reads TGCAGTACATTTGGGACTGATGCTAACTATGGCTACACCTTC. The encoded protein is CSTFGTDANYGYTF.

The chain couples TRBV4-2 to TRBJ2-3; 12 bases map to TRBD2. V shed 0 bases, J shed 4 bases, and the junction held 11 bases outside the gene matches. Germline CDR1 reads LGHNA; CDR2 reads YNFKEQ. The CDR3 length is 19 residues. In DNA, the CDR3 is TGTGCCAGCAGCCAAGAACCTGTGTGGCTAGCGGGAGGGGCAGATACGCAGTATTTT. It specifies CASSQEPVWLAGGADTQYF.

This chain uses TRBV30 with TRBJ2-7; weak D call: TRBD2 (6 bases). Trimming shortened V by 6 bases and J by 0 bases, and 12 bases separated the two germline ends. The germline V gene has CDR1 GTSNPN and CDR2 SVGIG (reference sequence). This CDR3 is 13 amino acids long. The CDR3 sequence: CACTGVSSYEQYF. CDR3 coding DNA: TGTGCCTGTACGGGGGTTAGCTCCTACGAGCAGTACTTC.

This clonotype was detected many times. This chain joins TRBV29-1 and TRBJ2-7; D is undetermined. The CDR3 totals 11 residues. The V and J ends lost 5 bases and 3 bases respectively, with 8 bases between them. Germline-derived CDR1 and CDR2 are SQVTM and ANQGSEA. CDR3 residues: CSVKDFYEQYF. The CDR3 DNA is TGCAGCGTTAAGGATTTCTACGAGCAGTACTTC.

In DNA, the CDR3 is TGTGCCAGCAGTGAACAATACAGGGGTGTAAGTGAAAAACTGTTTTTT. This sequence encodes CASSEQYRGVSEKLFF. This rearrangement joins TRBV6-1 to TRBJ1-4; 7 bases line up with TRBD1. This CDR3 has 16 amino acids. Looked up from germline, CDR1 is MNHNS and CDR2 is SASEGT. The trim removed 2 bases at V and 7 bases at J, leaving 10 bases unmatched.

The table lists this clonotype with a few counts. V is TRBV3-1 and J is TRBJ1-1, with 9 bases matching TRBD1. J lost 5 bases, V lost 4 bases, and 5 bases had no gene match. The germline V gene has CDR1 LGHDT and CDR2 YNNKEL (reference sequence). The CDR3 loop spans 14 amino acids. Written as DNA, the CDR3 is TGTGCCAGCAGCCTCGGACAGGGGAAGACTGAAGCTTTCTTT. Protein: CASSLGQGKTEAFF.